Listed below are T cell receptor beta chains from one sample, sequenced in a study of regulatory T cells in long-lasting Graves disease. Using its own MiXCR run on the multiplex PCR reads, TCRdb lists one record per CDR3 protein. This table holds approximately 540,000 distinct CDR3 sequences, around 11% found once. The same sample was also used in a study of T cells in Graves' hyperthyroidism and ophthalmopathy.

The input for sequencing was peripheral blood mononuclear cells (PBMCs), taken at new diagnosis, from a patient treated with antithyroid drugs. These receptor sequences come from a woman aged 25 to 39 with Graves disease. The CDR3 runs from the conserved cysteine through the conserved F or W. A D gene is named only where the DNA matches it firmly. The size field is filled for only some rows; it gives once, few, many or a size class.

>TRBV10-3|TRBJ1-1|NA|NA
TGTGCCATCAGTGAGGGATTCGCGTGGGGCACTGAAGCTTTCTTT
CAISEGFAWGTEAFF
>TRBV4-2|TRBJ1-6|many|NA
TGTGCCAGCAGCCAAGACCCCGTCGTAGGCAGGGATAATTCACCCCTCCACTTT
CASSQDPVVGRDNSPLHF
>TRBV14|TRBJ2-1|many|NA
TGTGCCAGCAGCCAAGATTGGATGGCCCGGGGGCAATGGAATGAGCAGTTCTTC
CASSQDWMARGQWNEQFF
>TRBV7-9|TRBJ1-2|many|NA
TGTGCCAGCAGCTTAACAGGGCCAGGAGGCTACACCTTC
CASSLTGPGGYTF
>TRBV20-1|TRBJ1-3|NA|NA
TGCAGTGCTAGACGGTGGAACACCATATATTTT
CSARRWNTIYF
>TRBV6-9|TRBJ1-6|few|NA
TGTGCCAGCAGTTGGGGACCAGAAAATTCACCCCTCCACTTT
CASSWGPENSPLHF
>TRBV10-1|TRBJ1-1|NA|NA
TGCGCCAGCAGTGAGCCTAATCGAGCAGGGCTTCACCCTATTAACACTGAAGCTTTCTTT
CASSEPNRAGLHPINTEAFF
>TRBV5-1|TRBJ2-1|few|TRBD2
TGCGCCAGCAGCTTGGATCCGGGACTAGCGGTTCACAATGAGCAGTTCTTC
CASSLDPGLAVHNEQFF
>TRBV7-9|TRBJ2-1|many|NA
TGTGCCAGTGCTGGGACACCTTACAATGAGCAGTTCTTC
CASAGTPYNEQFF
>TRBV12-3/TRBV12-4|TRBJ2-2|few|NA
TGTGCCAGCACCACAGGAACCCACACCGGGGAGCTGTTTTTT
CASTTGTHTGELFF
>TRBV11-2|TRBJ2-1|few|TRBD2
TGTGCCAGCAGCTCGCGGACTAGCGGGAGGGCCAACTACAATGAGCAGTTCTTC
CASSSRTSGRANYNEQFF
>TRBV2|TRBJ2-7|many|TRBD2
TGTGCCAGCAGTGAAACGGGAGGCCTTGGGGAGCAGTACTTC
CASSETGGLGEQYF
>TRBV20-1|TRBJ1-4|few|NA
TGCAGTGCTTTTAAGACAGCAACTAATGAAAAACTGTTTTTT
CSAFKTATNEKLFF
>TRBV2|TRBJ2-7|NA|NA
TGTGCCAGCAGGGGGTTGTACGAGCAGTACTTC
CASRGLYEQYF
>TRBV10-2|TRBJ2-7|many|TRBD2
TGCGCCAGTAACAAAGGGGGTAGCGGGAGGACGTCCTACGAGCAGTACTTC
CASNKGGSGRTSYEQYF
>TRBV27|TRBJ2-3|many|NA
TGTGCCAGCAGTTTTGTTCCGCCGGGACCGCGTCGTGAGGATACGCAGTATTTT
CASSFVPPGPRREDTQYF
>TRBV9|TRBJ2-3|many|TRBD1
TGTGCCAGCAGCGTCGGGAGACGCGGGGACAGGGGGAGCACAGATACGCAGTATTTT
CASSVGRRGDRGSTDTQYF
>TRBV27|TRBJ2-7|many|NA
TGTGCCAGCAGTTCTTATCGGGGGCGGGACCTCTCCTACGAGCAGTACTTC
CASSSYRGRDLSYEQYF
>TRBV14|TRBJ2-6|NA|NA
TGTGCCAGCAGCCCTGTCGTTGGGGCCAACGTCCTGACTTTC
CASSPVVGANVLTF
>TRBV19|TRBJ2-2|NA|TRBD2
TGTGCCAGCCGGGGGGGAGTGGGTAGGGCAAACGCCGGGGAGCTGTTTTTT
CASRGGVGRANAGELFF
>TRBV7-9|TRBJ2-3|NA|NA
TGTGCCAGCAGCTTAGAGGGGGTGACAGATACGCAGTATTTT
CASSLEGVTDTQYF
>TRBV29-1|TRBJ2-6|many|NA
TGCAGCGTTGGAACAGGGTATGGGGCCAACGTCCTGACTTTC
CSVGTGYGANVLTF
>TRBV30|TRBJ2-7|NA|TRBD2
TGTGCCTGGAAGGCTAGCGGGAGGGCCAGGAACGAGCAGTACTTC
CAWKASGRARNEQYF
>TRBV20-1|TRBJ2-1|NA|TRBD1
TGCAGTGCCGTGAGAGACAGGGGGCCTGAGCAGTTCTTC
CSAVRDRGPEQFF
>TRBV11-2|TRBJ2-1|NA|NA
TGTGCCAGCAGCTTAGGGAGAGATACGCAGGGGCACAATGAGCAGTTCTTC
CASSLGRDTQGHNEQFF